The next 17 T cell receptor beta chains were all read from a single sample in a study of blood T cell repertoires in COVID-19. The assay was immunoSEQ multiplex PCR, and TCRdb's table has in-frame clones only and misses some. Among 250,000 to 300,000 clones listed, approximately 91% were seen once. The sequenced sample was PBMCs or T cells enriched from blood (not recorded which). The receptors come from a woman aged 30 to 39 who had recovered from COVID-19.

The rearrangement joins TRBV28 to TRBJ2-3; possible D gene TRBD1, 6 bases. V was cut by 5 bases and J by 7 bases, with 19 bases left in between. This CDR3 has 15 residues. Looked up from germline, CDR1 is MDHEN and CDR2 is SYDVKM. The chain's CDR3 is CASSGAPTGRNTQYF. CDR3 bases: TGTGCCAGCAGTGGAGCCCCGACAGGTCGTAATACGCAGTATTTT.

The J gene is TRBJ2-7, the V gene TRBV18; TRBD1 is a possible D gene (5 bases). Germline loops: CDR1 KGHSH, CDR2 LQKENI. This CDR3 is built from 13 residues. V was clipped by 2 bases and J by 5 bases, with 10 bases between them. The CDR3 sequence: CASSPIGVDEQYF. CDR3 DNA: TGTGCCAGCTCACCAATAGGGGTGGACGAGCAGTACTTC.

J is TRBJ1-5 and V is TRBV6-1; D perhaps matches TRBD1 (6 bases). CDR1 is MNHNS and CDR2 is SASEGT in the germline V gene. Trimming took off 2 bases at V and 5 bases at J, with 16 bases between the two ends. The CDR3 length is 16 residues. The CDR3 DNA follows: TGTGCCAGCAGTGAATCCTGGACAGCCTATTATCAGCCCCAGCATTTT. Translating gives CASSESWTAYYQPQHF.

The chain joins TRBV10-3 to TRBJ1-4; D unclear. Trimming shortened V by 4 bases and J by 6 bases, and 6 bases separated the two germline ends. Germline values: CDR1 ENHRY, CDR2 SYGVKD. This CDR3 has 12 amino acids. CDR3: CAISGGDEKLFF. DNA of the CDR3: TGTGCCATCAGTGGAGGAGATGAAAAACTGTTTTTT.

The rearrangement uses TRBV14 and TRBJ2-2; D gene unclear. This CDR3 is 15 amino acids long. CDR1 is SGHDN, CDR2 FVKESK, per germline. Trimming cost V 4 bases and J 0 bases, with 9 bases left between them. CDR3 nucleotides: TGTGCCAGCAGCCGCCTACAGTCGAACACCGGGGAGCTGTTTTTT. Amino acid sequence: CASSRLQSNTGELFF.

The rearrangement uses TRBV2 and TRBJ1-5; D might be TRBD1 (6 bases). The ends were cut back, 8 bases at V and 3 bases at J, with 8 bases in the middle. The CDR3 has 12 residues. The germline CDR1 and CDR2 sequences are SNHLY and FYNNEI. The CDR3 sequence: CASGQYNQPQHF. CDR3 DNA sequence: TGTGCCAGCGGACAGTACAATCAGCCCCAGCATTTT.

CDR3 in amino acids: CASSPGQGNEQYF. The DNA for the CDR3 is TGCGCCAGCAGCCCCGGACAAGGCAACGAGCAGTACTTC. The chain carries TRBV5-1 and TRBJ2-7; D possibly corresponds to TRBD1 (5 bases). Germline V gene data show CDR1 as SGHRS and CDR2 as YFSETQ. Deletions cut 4 bases from V and 5 bases from J, with 13 bases between. The CDR3 contains 13 residues.

V is TRBV28 and J is TRBJ1-5; 11 positions agree with TRBD1. The germline gives CDR1 MDHEN, CDR2 SYDVKM. V dropped 5 bases and J dropped 7; count of bases not matched to a gene: 7. The CDR3 length is 15 residues. CDR3 sequence reads: CASSRGTGGLQPQHF. The CDR3 region has the DNA TGTGCCAGCAGTCGTGGGACAGGGGGATTGCAGCCCCAGCATTTT. The full variable domain, completed using reference TRBV28 and TRBJ1-5, is DVKVTQSSRYLVKRTGEKVFLECVQDMDHENMFWYRQDPGLGLRLIYFSYDVKMKEKGDIPEGYSVSREKKERFSLILESASTNQTSMYLCASSRGTGGLQPQHFGDGTRLSIL.

V is TRBV28 and J is TRBJ2-1, with no clear D. In germline, CDR1 is MDHEN, CDR2 SYDVKM. Trimming pared 3 bases from V and 7 bases from J, leaving 7 bases between. This CDR3 has 12 residues. In nucleotides, the CDR3 is TGTGCCAGCAGTTTGCGGATAAATGAGCAGTTCTTC. This codes for CASSLRINEQFF.

DNA of the CDR3: TGTGCCAGCAGCTCAGGTCCCGGCGATGGCTACACCTTC. Its translation is CASSSGPGDGYTF. The rearrangement joins TRBV7-9 to TRBJ1-2; D unresolved. CDR1 and CDR2 (germline): SEHNR, FQNEAQ (reference sequence). CDR3 length: 13 amino acids. V was clipped by 4 bases and J by 6 bases, with 12 bases between them.

This chain uses TRBV28 with TRBJ2-1, with 7 bases that match TRBD2. The CDR3 covers 15 residues. Germline CDR1 MDHEN, CDR2 SYDVKM. The V segment lost 6 bases and the J segment 5 bases; nucleotides outside the gene matches: 10. CDR3 nucleotides: TGTGCCAGCAGCTTAACGGGACTACCAAACAATGAGCAGTTCTTC. Translation: CASSLTGLPNNEQFF.

This chain joins TRBV7-6 and TRBJ1-1; D is uncertain. CDR3 length equals 12 residues. V dropped 2 bases and J dropped 10 bases, with 11 bases sitting between them. Germline CDR1 and CDR2: SGHVS and FNYEAQ. CDR3 DNA sequence: TGTGCCAGCAGCTTACTCGGGGAGGGAGCTTTCTTT. It encodes CASSLLGEGAFF.

The V call is TRBV11-3, the J call TRBJ2-3; D is perhaps TRBD1 (6 bases). This CDR3 region has 14 residues. The germline gives CDR1 SGHNT, CDR2 YENEEA. Deletions cut 3 bases from V and 1 base from J, with 8 bases between. The CDR3 DNA is TGTGCCAGCAGCTTGGGGGCCCGCACAGATACGCAGTATTTT. It is translated as CASSLGARTDTQYF. Supplemented by reference TRBV11-3 and TRBJ2-3, the full variable domain reads EAGVVQSPRYKIIEKKQPVAFWCNPISGHNTLYWYLQNLGQGPELLIRYENEEAVDDSQLPKDRFSAERLKGVDSTLKIQPAELGDSAVYLCASSLGARTDTQYFGPGTRLTVL.

The chain employs TRBV2 and TRBJ1-2, with a possible D match to TRBD1 (5 bases). The CDR3 extends over 14 amino acids. Germline lookup yields CDR1 SNHLY and CDR2 FYNNEI. V was cut by 7 bases and J by 8 bases, with 20 bases left in between. The CDR3 is CASTHTQGVGGYTF. CDR3 coding DNA: TGTGCCAGCACCCACACCCAGGGTGTGGGCGGCTACACCTTC.

J is TRBJ1-2 and V is TRBV10-3; D call uncertain. CDR3 size: 12 residues. Germline V lookup: CDR1 ENHRY, CDR2 SYGVKD. Trimming removed 7 bases at V and 8 bases at J, with 14 bases between. CDR3 sequence (DNA): TGTGCCATCAATACGCCGGGGAACGGCTACACCTTC. As protein: CAINTPGNGYTF.

The chain is built from TRBV5-4 and TRBJ2-1; the D is unclear. Looked up from germline, CDR1 is SGHNT and CDR2 is YYREEE (reference sequence). This CDR3 comprises 13 residues. V was pared by 3 bases and J by 5 bases, with 9 bases between. CDR3 region: CASSSTVDNEQFF. The CDR3 DNA follows: TGTGCCAGCAGCTCCACGGTGGACAATGAGCAGTTCTTC.

V is TRBV28 and J is TRBJ1-1; D is unclear. Trimming cost V 1 base and J 6 bases, with 9 bases left between them. The CDR3 consists of 13 residues. CDR1 and CDR2 (germline): MDHEN, SYDVKM. CDR3 in amino acids: CASSLYRSPEAFF. The CDR3 bases are TGTGCCAGCAGTTTATACCGGTCCCCTGAAGCTTTCTTT.